This entry features one T cell receptor (beta chain) sequence. What it binds is unknown. TCRdb keeps only in-frame clones here, not all; method: immunoSEQ multiplex PCR. The data show a few hundred thousand clones, roughly 67% seen once. This entry belongs to a study of cytotoxic CD8 clonotypes in ibrutinib-treated CLL. Study-wide results and caveats: Whereas clonality rose at ibrutinib response, it declined toward baseline at progression. Sampling times (in sustained-remission versus progressing patients) were not the same. Relative to age-matched healthy donors, clonality at baseline was higher, and it tracked circulating CD8+ T-cell counts.

Frozen-stored PBMCs produced approximately 2 micrograms of genomic DNA for TCR beta libraries. The TCR comes from a human donor with chronic lymphocytic leukemia. The source material was PBMCs, sampled after 36 months of ibrutinib treatment.

CDR3 DNA sequence: TGTGCCAGCAGTTTATCGCGGAGCACAGATACGCAGTATTTT. Translating gives CASSLSRSTDTQYF. The V call is TRBV27, the J call TRBJ2-3, with D uncertain. CDR1 is MNHEY and CDR2 is SMNVEV in the germline V gene (reference sequence). The germline V and J ends were trimmed by 0 bases and 0 bases, with 4 bases remaining between them. This CDR3 has 14 residues.